This TCR beta chain was profiled in a study of blood T cell repertoires in COVID-19. Study summary: Researchers got acute and convalescent COVID-19 samples from the United States, Italy and Spain. PBMCs, B-cell-depleted T cells, or T cells were the source of the cDNA or gDNA that made up the material.

The CDR3 spans 17 residues. The junction had 11 bases not matched to a gene; V was cut back by 2 bases and J by 5 bases. The V gene's germline CDR1 is MNHEY and CDR2 SMNVEV (reference sequence). In the source study's methods: Amplification of reference gene primers was used by the study to estimate nucleated cell counts. Method: immunoSEQ multiplex PCR; TCRdb's copy keeps in-frame clones and lacks some. That table supplies the V and J calls and clone size; D and trimming were determined from the DNA. The sample includes over 200,000 clones, 80% to 95% of them seen just once. Enrolment of Seattle patients took place during active infection, and they were followed longitudinally.

This TCR was recovered from a person aged 18 to 30 with COVID-19, enrolled during active disease. Sequenced sample: peripheral blood. J is TRBJ2-5 and V is TRBV27; 10 bases are a match to TRBD2. The CDR3 nucleotides read TGTGCCAGCAGTTTAAGTTCCCTAGCGGGAGAGTTGGAGACCCAGTACTTC. Translating gives CASSLSSLAGELETQYF.